The rows below give T cell receptor beta chains drawn from one sample of a study of blood T cell repertoires in COVID-19. Profiling relied on immunoSEQ multiplex PCR, and the TCRdb table lists in-frame clones only, not all of them. The sample records about 150,000 clones, over 80% being singletons. Sequenced: PBMCs or T cells enriched from blood (not recorded which). The source of these receptors is a woman aged 40 to 49 who had recovered from COVID-19. Both conserved end residues are part of each CDR3. A D gene is named only where the DNA matches it firmly. Clone size is stated in some rows and not others, as once, few, many or a class when expanded.

TRBV19,TRBJ1-5,TRBD1,NA,CASSISRGEQPQHF,TGTGCCAGTAGTATCAGCAGGGGGGAACAGCCCCAGCATTTT
TRBV20-1,TRBJ2-5,TRBD2,NA,CSAGGGETQYF,TGCAGTGCTGGGGGGGGTGAGACCCAGTACTTC
TRBV5-4,TRBJ2-5,TRBD2,NA,CASSGEGGTQYF,TGTGCCAGCAGCGGGGAGGGTGGGACCCAGTACTTC
TRBV30,TRBJ2-3,TRBD2,NA,CAWSVTRTSGGTDTQYF,TGTGCCTGGAGTGTAACCAGGACTAGCGGGGGAACAGATACGCAGTATTTT
TRBV5-6,TRBJ1-4,TRBD1,once,CASSETGGGLTNEKLFF,TGTGCCAGCAGCGAAACAGGGGGAGGGCTAACTAATGAAAAACTGTTTTTT
TRBV7-9,TRBJ2-7,TRBD1,NA,CASSRQGYEQYF,TGTGCCAGCAGCCGACAGGGCTACGAGCAGTACTTC
TRBV9,TRBJ2-6,TRBD1,NA,CASSVYRGLGSGANVLTF,TGTGCCAGCAGCGTGTACAGGGGGCTCGGCTCTGGGGCCAACGTCCTGACTTTC
TRBV5-4,TRBJ2-3,NA,NA,CASSLAQVRTDTQYF,TGTGCCAGCAGCCTGGCACAGGTCAGGACAGATACGCAGTATTTT
TRBV19,TRBJ1-2,TRBD1,NA,CASTPPGQGSGYTF,TGTGCCAGTACCCCACCGGGACAGGGGAGCGGCTACACCTTC
TRBV7-6,TRBJ1-5,TRBD1,few,CASSAGTGHNQPQHF,TGTGCCAGCAGCGCCGGGACAGGTCACAATCAGCCCCAGCATTTT
TRBV13,TRBJ2-4,TRBD2,NA,CASSFSGELNIQYF,TGTGCCAGCAGCTTTAGCGGGGAGTTAAACATTCAGTACTTC
TRBV19,TRBJ1-1,NA,once,CASSIHTGRDTEAFF,TGTGCCAGTAGTATCCACACAGGGCGGGACACTGAAGCTTTCTTT
TRBV9,TRBJ1-2,NA,few,CASSVGQDYGYTF,TGTGCCAGCAGCGTAGGCCAGGACTATGGCTACACCTTC
TRBV7-2,TRBJ1-4,NA,NA,CASSPDRATNEKLFF,TGTGCCAGCAGCCCGGACAGAGCAACTAATGAAAAACTGTTTTTT
TRBV6-5,TRBJ2-1,TRBD2,NA,CASNHRGRASEQFF,TGTGCCAGCAATCACCGCGGGAGGGCCTCTGAGCAGTTCTTC
TRBV7-8,TRBJ2-3,TRBD2,NA,CASSLLSGGRTDTQYF,TGTGCCAGCAGCTTACTATCGGGGGGGCGTACAGATACGCAGTATTTT
TRBV6-2/TRBV6-3,TRBJ2-4,TRBD2,NA,CASSYGLAGSIQYF,TGTGCCAGCAGTTACGGGCTAGCGGGTTCCATTCAGTACTTC
TRBV10-3,TRBJ1-2,TRBD1,NA,CAIRDDRANGYTF,TGTGCCATCAGGGACGACAGGGCGAATGGCTACACCTTC
TRBV11-2,TRBJ1-6,NA,NA,CASSNRNSPLHF,TGTGCCAGCTCAAACCGGAATTCACCCCTCCACTTT
TRBV7-3,TRBJ1-5,TRBD1,NA,CASSLGQGYQPQHF,TGTGCCAGCAGCTTAGGACAGGGCTATCAGCCCCAGCATTTT
TRBV19,TRBJ2-1,TRBD2,NA,CASSILAGDYNEQFF,TGTGCCAGTAGTATACTAGCGGGGGACTACAATGAGCAGTTCTTC
TRBV19,TRBJ2-7,NA,NA,CASSMGPGGSYSYEQYF,TGTGCCAGTAGTATGGGGCCTGGTGGATCTTACTCCTACGAGCAGTACTTC
TRBV3-1/TRBV3-2,TRBJ1-5,NA,NA,CASSQDSGLGNQPQHF,TGTGCCAGCAGCCAAGACTCGGGGTTGGGCAATCAGCCCCAGCATTTT
TRBV27,TRBJ1-3,NA,once,CASSPSATEGVIGNTIYF,TGTGCCAGCAGTCCATCAGCCACAGAGGGTGTTATAGGAAACACCATATATTTT
TRBV7-8,TRBJ2-7,NA,NA,CAGSLQNSYEQYF,TGTGCCGGCAGCTTACAGAACTCCTACGAGCAGTACTTC
TRBV5-5,TRBJ1-1,TRBD1,NA,CASSVTGMDTEAFF,TGTGCCAGCAGCGTGACAGGGATGGACACTGAAGCTTTCTTT
TRBV5-1,TRBJ2-7,NA,NA,CASSPGHLYEQYF,TGCGCCAGCAGCCCGGGACACCTCTACGAGCAGTACTTC
TRBV6-5,TRBJ2-3,TRBD2,NA,CASLADLADTQYF,TGTGCCAGCCTAGCGGACCTAGCAGATACGCAGTATTTT
TRBV5-5,TRBJ1-2,TRBD1,NA,CASSSLTGSDANYGYTF,TGTGCCAGCAGCTCTCTGACAGGGTCAGATGCTAACTATGGCTACACCTTC
TRBV7-9,TRBJ2-7,TRBD1,many,CASSLSTGYREQYF,TGTGCCAGCAGCTTGTCGACAGGGTATCGCGAGCAGTACTTC
TRBV5-1,TRBJ1-1,TRBD1,NA,CASSRGLGTEAFF,TGCGCCAGCAGTAGGGGGCTGGGCACTGAAGCTTTCTTT
TRBV29-1,TRBJ2-7,NA,once,CSVRRGTDFYEQYF,TGCAGCGTCAGACGCGGGACAGATTTTTACGAGCAGTACTTC
TRBV7-3,TRBJ1-1,TRBD1,NA,CASSSQPGQGHTEAFF,TGTGCCAGCAGCTCCCAACCGGGACAGGGGCACACTGAAGCTTTCTTT
TRBV4-1,TRBJ1-5,NA,NA,CASSQDGRNQPQHF,TGCGCCAGCAGCCAAGATGGGCGCAATCAGCCCCAGCATTTT
TRBV7-3,TRBJ2-5,NA,once,CASSSGLAGRQETQYF,TGTGCCAGCAGCTCTGGGCTTGCGGGGCGACAAGAGACCCAGTACTTC
TRBV5-6,TRBJ2-2,TRBD2,NA,CASSRGLAGEPRNTGELFF,TGTGCCAGCAGTCGCGGACTAGCTGGGGAGCCGCGAAACACCGGGGAGCTGTTTTTT
TRBV12-3/TRBV12-4,TRBJ2-1,NA,NA,CASSWTGDEQFF,TGTGCCAGCAGTTGGACCGGGGATGAGCAGTTCTTC
TRBV15,TRBJ1-4,NA,NA,CATSRGEEEKLFF,TGTGCCACCAGCAGAGGGGAGGAAGAAAAACTGTTTTTT
TRBV7-9,TRBJ1-2,NA,NA,CASSVNSGGYTF,TGTGCCAGCAGCGTAAACAGTGGGGGCTACACCTTC
TRBV3-1/TRBV3-2,TRBJ1-2,NA,once,CASSHTGNDYGYTF,TGTGCCAGCAGCCACACAGGGAATGACTATGGCTACACCTTC
TRBV15,TRBJ2-3,NA,NA,CATSSPAASTDTQYF,TGTGCCACCAGCAGCCCGGCGGCTAGCACAGATACGCAGTATTTT
TRBV19,TRBJ1-4,TRBD1,NA,CASSTGTGDEKLFF,TGTGCCAGTAGTACCGGGACAGGGGATGAAAAACTGTTTTTT
TRBV27,TRBJ2-7,TRBD2,NA,CASSLAGAGAYEQYF,TGTGCCAGCAGTTTGGCCGGGGCGGGAGCCTACGAGCAGTACTTC
TRBV30,TRBJ1-2,NA,NA,CASQGTPYGYTF,TGTGCCTCGCAGGGGACACCCTATGGCTACACCTTC
TRBV4-1,TRBJ2-7,TRBD2,many,CASSRGLAGGEQYF,TGCGCCAGCAGCCGTGGACTAGCGGGGGGAGAGCAGTACTTC
TRBV7-9,TRBJ1-2,NA,NA,CASSLDGYGYTF,TGTGCCAGCAGCTTAGACGGCTATGGCTACACCTTC
TRBV5-1,TRBJ2-3,NA,NA,CASSSRTTLKPDTQYF,TGCGCCAGCAGCTCCCGTACTACGCTGAAACCAGATACGCAGTATTTT
TRBV9,TRBJ1-1,NA,few,CASSPGMGGADTEAFF,TGTGCCAGCAGCCCCGGTATGGGGGGGGCGGACACTGAAGCTTTCTTT
TRBV21-1,TRBJ1-1,NA,many,CASSKRRDSLNTEAFF,TGTGCCAGCAGCAAACGGAGGGACAGCTTGAACACTGAAGCTTTCTTT
TRBV10-3,TRBJ2-3,TRBD2,few,CAISDFRVLAGNTSTDTQYF,TGTGCCATCAGTGATTTTCGGGTGCTAGCGGGCAACACTAGCACAGATACGCAGTATTTT
TRBV18,TRBJ2-7,TRBD1,NA,CASSPEQGRHYEQYF,TGTGCCAGCTCACCGGAACAGGGGAGACACTACGAGCAGTACTTC